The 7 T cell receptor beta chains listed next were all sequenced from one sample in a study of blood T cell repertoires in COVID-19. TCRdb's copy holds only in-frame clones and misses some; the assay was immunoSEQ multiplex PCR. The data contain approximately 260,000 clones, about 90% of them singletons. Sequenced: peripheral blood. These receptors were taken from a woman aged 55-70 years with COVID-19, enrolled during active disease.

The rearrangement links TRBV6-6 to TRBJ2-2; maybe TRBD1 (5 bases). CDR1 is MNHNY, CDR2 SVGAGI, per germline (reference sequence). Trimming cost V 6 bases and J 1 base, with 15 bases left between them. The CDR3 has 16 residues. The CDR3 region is CASRHFRQGNTGELFF. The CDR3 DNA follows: TGTGCCAGCAGACATTTCAGGCAGGGGAACACCGGGGAGCTGTTTTTT.

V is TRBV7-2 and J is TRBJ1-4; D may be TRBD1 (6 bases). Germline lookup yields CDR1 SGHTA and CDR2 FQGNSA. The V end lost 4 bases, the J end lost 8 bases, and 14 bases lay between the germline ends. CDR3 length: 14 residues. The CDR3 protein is CASSSQGVSEKLFF. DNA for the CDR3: TGTGCCAGCAGCTCACAGGGAGTGTCCGAAAAACTGTTTTTT. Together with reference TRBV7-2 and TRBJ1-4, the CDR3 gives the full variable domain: GAGVSQSPSNKVTEKGKDVELRCDPISGHTALYWYRQSLGQGLEFLIYFQGNSAPDKSGLPSDRFSAERTGGSVSTLTIQRTQQEDSAVYLCASSSQGVSEKLFFGSGTQLSVL.

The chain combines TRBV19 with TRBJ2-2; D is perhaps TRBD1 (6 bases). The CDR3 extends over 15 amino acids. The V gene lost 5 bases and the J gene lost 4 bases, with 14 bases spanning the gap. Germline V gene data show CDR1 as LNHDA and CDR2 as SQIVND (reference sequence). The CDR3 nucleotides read TGTGCCAGTAGTCCCAGGGGAGCCATCACCGGGGAGCTGTTTTTT. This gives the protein CASSPRGAITGELFF. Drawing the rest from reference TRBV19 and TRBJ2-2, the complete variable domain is DGGITQSPKYLFRKEGQNVTLSCEQNLNHDAMYWYRQDPGQGLRLIYYSQIVNDFQKGDIAEGYSVSREKKESFPLTVTSAQKNPTAFYLCASSPRGAITGELFFGEGSRLTVL.

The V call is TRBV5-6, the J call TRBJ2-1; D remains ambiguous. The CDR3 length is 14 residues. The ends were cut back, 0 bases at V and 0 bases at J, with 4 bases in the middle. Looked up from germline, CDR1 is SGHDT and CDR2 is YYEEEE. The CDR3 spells CASSLDISYNEQFF. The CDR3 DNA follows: TGTGCCAGCAGCTTGGACATCTCCTACAATGAGCAGTTCTTC. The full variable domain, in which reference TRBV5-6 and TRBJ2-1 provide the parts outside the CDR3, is DAGVTQSPTHLIKTRGQQVTLRCSPKSGHDTVSWYQQALGQGPQFIFQYYEEEERQRGNFPDRFSGHQFPNYSSELNVNALLLGDSALYLCASSLDISYNEQFFGPGTRLTVL.

The DNA of the CDR3 is TGTGCCAGCGGCTCTAGCGGGGGGTCTTGGGGGCAGTACTTC. As protein: CASGSSGGSWGQYF. The chain links TRBV6-5 to TRBJ2-7; 11 bases fit TRBD2. Germline values: CDR1 MNHEY, CDR2 SVGAGI. The CDR3 has 14 amino acids. Trimming removed 8 bases from V and 9 bases from J; junction bases left unmatched: 12.

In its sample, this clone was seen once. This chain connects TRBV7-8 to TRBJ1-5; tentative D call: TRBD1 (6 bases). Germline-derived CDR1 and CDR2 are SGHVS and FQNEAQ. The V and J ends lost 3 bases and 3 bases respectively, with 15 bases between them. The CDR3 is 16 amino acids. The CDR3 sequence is CASSFLEVGANQPQHF. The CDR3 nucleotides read TGTGCCAGCAGCTTCTTGGAAGTGGGGGCCAATCAGCCCCAGCATTTT.

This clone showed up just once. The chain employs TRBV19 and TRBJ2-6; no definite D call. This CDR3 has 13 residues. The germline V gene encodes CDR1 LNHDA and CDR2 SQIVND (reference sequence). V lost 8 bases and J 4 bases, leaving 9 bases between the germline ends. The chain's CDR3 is CASCEAGANVLTF. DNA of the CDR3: TGTGCCAGTTGTGAGGCGGGGGCCAACGTCCTGACTTTC.